One and the same sample provided the 5 T cell receptor beta chains below, sequenced in a study of blood T cell repertoires in COVID-19. Sequencing was performed with immunoSEQ multiplex PCR; in TCRdb, only in-frame clones are kept and a portion is missing. The repertoire holds 70,000 to 95,000 clones, with around nine tenths as singletons. Sequencing input: peripheral blood. The receptors were gathered from a woman aged 80 or over with active COVID-19.

The genes are TRBV7-9 and TRBJ1-1, with D unresolved. V was pared by 8 bases and J by 0 bases, with 7 bases between. CDR3 length equals 12 residues. Germline values: CDR1 SEHNR, CDR2 FQNEAQ (reference sequence). The CDR3 loop is CASSTLNTEAFF. The CDR3 bases are TGTGCCAGCTCCACGTTGAACACTGAAGCTTTCTTT.

CDR3 bases: TGTGCCAGCAGCGTCGGGACAGGGACTAATTCACCCCTCCACTTT. It is translated as CASSVGTGTNSPLHF. The rearrangement joins TRBV5-6 to TRBJ1-6, with 9 bases aligning to TRBD1. The CDR3 contains 15 residues. Losses at the gene ends were 4 bases for V and 6 bases for J; bases not matched to a gene: 5. Germline CDR1 reads SGHDT; CDR2 reads YYEEEE.

The chain carries TRBV9 and TRBJ2-3, with 7 bases fitting TRBD2. Germline assignment: CDR1 SGDLS and CDR2 YYNGEE. The CDR3 extends over 15 amino acids. The junction had 4 bases not matched to a gene; V was cut back by 0 bases and J by 3 bases. DNA of the CDR3: TGTGCCAGCAGCGTAGGTGGCGGGAGAACAGATACGCAGTATTTT. Translated: CASSVGGGRTDTQYF.

The V gene is TRBV18, the J gene TRBJ1-4, with TRBD1 identical over 7 bases. Trimming at V came to 5 bases and at J to 8 bases, leaving 8 bases not matched to a gene. The CDR3 consists of 14 residues. CDR1 is KGHSH, CDR2 LQKENI, per germline. In nucleotides, the CDR3 is TGTGCCAGCTCAGAAACAGGGGTTGGCGAAAAACTGTTTTTT. It translates to CASSETGVGEKLFF. Looking up the rest from reference TRBV18 and TRBJ1-4 gives the full variable domain: NAGVMQNPRHLVRRRGQEARLRCSPMKGHSHVYWYRQLPEEGLKFMVYLQKENIIDESGMPKERFSAEFPKEGPSILRIQQVVRGDSAAYFCASSETGVGEKLFFGSGTQLSVL.

The rearrangement uses TRBV28 and TRBJ2-7; 7 bases match TRBD2. Germline loops: CDR1 MDHEN, CDR2 SYDVKM. V shed 2 bases, J shed 5 bases, and the junction held 6 bases outside the gene matches. The CDR3 sequence is 14 residues long. CDR3 sequence reads: CASSLTSGIDEQYF. The CDR3 DNA is TGTGCCAGCAGTTTAACAAGCGGGATCGACGAGCAGTACTTC.